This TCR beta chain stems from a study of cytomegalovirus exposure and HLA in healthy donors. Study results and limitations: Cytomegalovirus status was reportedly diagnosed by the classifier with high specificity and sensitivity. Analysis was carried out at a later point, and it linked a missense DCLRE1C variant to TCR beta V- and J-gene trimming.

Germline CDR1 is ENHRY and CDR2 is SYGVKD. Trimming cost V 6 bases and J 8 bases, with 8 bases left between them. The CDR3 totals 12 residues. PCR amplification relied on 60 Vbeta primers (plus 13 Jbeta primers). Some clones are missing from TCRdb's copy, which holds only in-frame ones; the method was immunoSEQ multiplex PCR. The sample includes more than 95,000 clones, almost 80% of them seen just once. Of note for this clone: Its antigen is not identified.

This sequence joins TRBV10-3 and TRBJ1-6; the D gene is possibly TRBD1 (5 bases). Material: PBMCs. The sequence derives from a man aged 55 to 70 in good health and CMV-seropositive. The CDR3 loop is CAIRSGDSPLHF. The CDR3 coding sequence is TGTGCCATCAGATCGGGGGATTCACCCCTCCACTTT.